The clone carrying this T cell receptor beta chain was seen only once. Antigen specificity is unknown. Template switching with 5'RACE generated the TCR cDNA and added a universal primer site and UMIs. Each CDR3 protein is one row after TCRdb ran MiXCR on the 5' RACE reads. Of about 340,000 distinct CDR3 sequences detected, roughly an eighth appear once; the ten largest clones hold approximately 3.4%. Trimming removed 2 bases from V and 5 bases from J, with 8 bases in between. The germline CDR1 and CDR2 sequences are SGHTA and FQGNSA. The CDR3 length is 13 residues. These data are taken from a study of T cells after yellow fever vaccination. General study findings and limits: Re-detected after boosting: most primary clones, about 95% of CD4 and 88% of CD8. Clonotypes appearing in both CD4 and CD8 compartments existed, and their share was small.

This chain links TRBV7-2 with TRBJ2-3; no firm D call. The receptor's source is a man between 18 and 29 years old who received the YFV17D yellow fever vaccine. The sample consisted of CD4+ T cells sorted from PBMCs, taken 15 days after the yellow fever booster vaccination. CDR3 protein: CASSLLERDTQYF. For the CDR3, the DNA is TGTGCCAGCAGCTTACTAGAGAGAGATACGCAGTATTTT. The variable domain in full, with the rest retrieved from reference TRBV7-2 and TRBJ2-3, is GAGVSQSPSNKVTEKGKDVELRCDPISGHTALYWYRQSLGQGLEFLIYFQGNSAPDKSGLPSDRFSAERTGGSVSTLTIQRTQQEDSAVYLCASSLLERDTQYFGPGTRLTVL.